Listed below are T cell receptor beta chains from one sample, sequenced in a study of identical twins. From the 5' RACE reads, TCRdb called clonotypes with MiXCR, one entry per CDR3 protein. The sample records approximately 300,000 distinct CDR3 sequences, over 8.5% being singletons. These sequences were also reported in another study, on yellow fever vaccine responses in identical twins.

Sequencing used CD8+ T cells sorted from blood. The receptors were sampled from a woman under 30 in good health. CDR3s include the opening cysteine and the closing phenylalanine or tryptophan. The D gene is left open where the match is weak. A clone size is listed for some rows: how often the clone was seen (once, few, many), or a class if it is expanded.

j_call d_call v_call clone_size cdr3_aa cdr3_nt
TRBJ2-5 TRBD2 TRBV6-2/TRBV6-3 - CASSYPGGETQYF TGTGCCAGCAGTTACCCGGGAGGGGAGACCCAGTACTTC
TRBJ2-3 - TRBV12-3/TRBV12-4 - CASHGGVLTDTQYF TGTGCCAGCCACGGAGGGGTTCTCACAGATACGCAGTATTTT
TRBJ2-1 - TRBV20-1 many CSAYLQGNEQFF TGCAGTGCTTACCTACAGGGTAATGAGCAGTTCTTC
TRBJ2-1 TRBD2 TRBV20-1 many CSASETSGGYNEQFF TGCAGTGCTAGCGAAACTAGCGGGGGTTACAATGAGCAGTTCTTC
TRBJ1-1 - TRBV5-1 - CASSLNSLQKAFF TGCGCCAGCAGCTTGAATAGCCTACAGAAAGCTTTCTTT
TRBJ1-3 - TRBV10-3 many CAISPGNTIYF TGTGCCATCAGCCCTGGAAACACCATATATTTT
TRBJ2-7 TRBD2 TRBV3-1 many CASSQELRRGAVSGGDPYEQYF TGTGCCAGCAGCCAAGAATTAAGAAGAGGAGCAGTTAGCGGGGGAGACCCCTACGAGCAGTACTTC
TRBJ2-2 TRBD2 TRBV29-1 many CSVESHGGRNTGELFF TGCAGCGTTGAATCTCATGGCGGGAGGAACACCGGGGAGCTGTTTTTT
TRBJ2-1 TRBD2 TRBV4-2 many CASSQGLAGELWRSTSYNEQFF TGTGCCAGCAGCCAAGGACTAGCGGGAGAGCTTTGGAGGTCTACCTCCTACAATGAGCAGTTCTTC
TRBJ2-7 - TRBV7-9 - CASSLETGSYEQYF TGTGCCAGCAGCTTAGAGACAGGTAGCTACGAGCAGTACTTC
TRBJ2-7 - TRBV29-1 many CSVELSGYEQYF TGCAGCGTTGAACTAAGCGGGTACGAGCAGTACTTC
TRBJ2-2 - TRBV11-2 few CASSLVRDTGELFF TGTGCCAGCAGCTTAGTCCGAGATACCGGGGAGCTGTTTTTT
TRBJ2-7 - TRBV6-2/TRBV6-3 - CASSPALGTTVYEQYF TGTGCCAGCAGCCCGGCCCTCGGGACCACAGTGTACGAGCAGTACTTC
TRBJ2-3 - TRBV4-3 many CASSRMGREDTQYF TGCGCCAGCAGCCGAATGGGGCGGGAAGATACGCAGTATTTT
TRBJ1-6 - TRBV28 few CASSLWADPNSPLHF TGTGCCAGCAGTTTATGGGCGGACCCCAATTCACCCCTCCACTTT
TRBJ2-7 - TRBV27 - CASSKEGQFLPYEQYF TGTGCCAGCAGTAAAGAGGGCCAGTTTCTCCCATACGAGCAGTACTTC
TRBJ2-7 - TRBV14 - CASSRDGVYEQYF TGTGCCAGCAGCCGGGACGGCGTGTACGAGCAGTACTTC
TRBJ2-1 TRBD1 TRBV29-1 many CSAGQGWNNEQFF TGCAGCGCCGGACAGGGGTGGAACAATGAGCAGTTCTTC
TRBJ2-5 TRBD2 TRBV2 - CASRPILADQSYQETQYF TGTGCCAGCAGGCCTATACTAGCGGACCAATCATACCAAGAGACCCAGTACTTC
TRBJ2-3 - TRBV20-1 few CSARDMWETSTDTQYF TGCAGTGCTAGAGACATGTGGGAAACGAGCACAGATACGCAGTATTTT
TRBJ2-3 - TRBV18 few CASSPPASPSTDTQYF TGTGCCAGCTCACCACCGGCGTCCCCTAGCACAGATACGCAGTATTTT
TRBJ1-2 - TRBV11-1 once CASSLGQTYDYTF TGTGCCAGCAGCTTAGGGCAGACCTACGACTACACCTTC
TRBJ2-1 TRBD2 TRBV7-9 few CASSLSGINNEQFF TGTGCCAGCAGCTTAAGCGGGATAAACAATGAGCAGTTCTTC
TRBJ2-2 TRBD1 TRBV7-2 many CASSLAGGDRGNTGELFF TGTGCCAGCAGCTTAGCAGGGGGAGACAGGGGCAACACCGGGGAGCTGTTTTTT
TRBJ2-7 - TRBV11-2 - CASSLDRVGEQYF TGTGCCAGCAGCTTAGATCGGGTAGGCGAGCAGTACTTC
TRBJ1-2 - TRBV28 many CASSPPFGQFNYGYTF TGTGCCAGCAGCCCTCCATTTGGACAGTTTAACTATGGCTACACCTTC
TRBJ1-2 TRBD1 TRBV20-1 few CSANIPRDRGRLNYGYTF TGCAGTGCAAATATTCCCCGGGACAGGGGACGGCTCAACTATGGCTACACCTTC
TRBJ2-3 - TRBV28 many CASSPGPRTDTQYF TGTGCCAGCAGTCCAGGGCCCCGCACAGATACGCAGTATTTT
TRBJ2-7 - TRBV5-1 many CASSFDRGLGEQYF TGCGCCAGCAGCTTTGACCGTGGTTTGGGGGAGCAGTACTTC
TRBJ2-1 - TRBV6-5 many CASSYWGSNEQFF TGTGCCAGCAGTTACTGGGGGTCCAATGAGCAGTTCTTC
TRBJ2-7 - TRBV28 - CASSSPDSPTYEQYF TGTGCCAGCAGTTCCCCCGACAGCCCGACCTACGAGCAGTACTTC
TRBJ2-3 TRBD2 TRBV3-1 many CASTGTSDYTDTQYF TGTGCCAGCACCGGGACTAGCGATTACACAGATACGCAGTATTTT